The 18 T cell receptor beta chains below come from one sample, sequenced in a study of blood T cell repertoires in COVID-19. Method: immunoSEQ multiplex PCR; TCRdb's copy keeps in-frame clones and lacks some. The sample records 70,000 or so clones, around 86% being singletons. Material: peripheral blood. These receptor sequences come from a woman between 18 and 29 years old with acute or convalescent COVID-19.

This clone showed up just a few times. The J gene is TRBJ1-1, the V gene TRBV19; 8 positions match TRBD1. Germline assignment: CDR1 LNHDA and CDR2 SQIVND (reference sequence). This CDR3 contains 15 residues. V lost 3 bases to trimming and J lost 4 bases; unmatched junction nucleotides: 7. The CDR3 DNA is TGTGCCAGTAGTATCTGGACAGGGAGCGGCACTGAAGCTTTCTTT. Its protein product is CASSIWTGSGTEAFF.

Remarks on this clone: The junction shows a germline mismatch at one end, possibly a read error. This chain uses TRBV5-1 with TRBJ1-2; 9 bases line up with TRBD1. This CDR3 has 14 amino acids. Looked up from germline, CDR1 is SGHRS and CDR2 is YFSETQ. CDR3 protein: CVSSGTGLSYGYTF. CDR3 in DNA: TGCGTCAGCAGCGGGACAGGGTTGAGCTATGGCTACACCTTC.

This CDR3 reads CASSPWTGGPEAFF. The CDR3 nucleotides are TGTGCCAGTAGTCCATGGACCGGGGGTCCTGAAGCTTTCTTT. The chain carries TRBV19 and TRBJ1-1; TRBD1 is a possible D gene (5 bases). Between the trimmed V and J ends, which lost 5 bases and 6 bases, there was a span of 16 bases. Germline V CDR1 and CDR2: LNHDA, SQIVND (reference sequence). The CDR3 length is 14 residues.

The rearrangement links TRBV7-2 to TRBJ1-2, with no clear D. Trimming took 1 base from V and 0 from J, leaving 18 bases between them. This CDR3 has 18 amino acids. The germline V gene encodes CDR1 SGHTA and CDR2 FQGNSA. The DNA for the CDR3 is TGTGCCAGCAGCTTAGGTGACACCCCTATACCTTCTAACTATGGCTACACCTTC. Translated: CASSLGDTPIPSNYGYTF.

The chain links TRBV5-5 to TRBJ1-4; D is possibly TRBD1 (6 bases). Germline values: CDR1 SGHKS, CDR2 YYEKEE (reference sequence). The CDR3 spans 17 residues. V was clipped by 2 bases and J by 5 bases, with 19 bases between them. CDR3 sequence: CASSFSISRGENEKLFF. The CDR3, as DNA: TGTGCCAGCAGCTTTTCCATTAGCAGGGGAGAAAATGAAAAACTGTTTTTT.

CDR3 region: CASSRVGTDNTEAFF. The CDR3, as DNA: TGCGCCAGCAGCCGCGTAGGGACAGATAACACTGAAGCTTTCTTT. The gene calls are TRBV4-1 and TRBJ1-1; TRBD1 aligns across 7 bases. The CDR3 runs 15 residues. Germline CDR1 and CDR2: MGHRA and YSYEKL. V shed 4 bases, J shed 2 bases, and the junction held 7 bases outside the gene matches.

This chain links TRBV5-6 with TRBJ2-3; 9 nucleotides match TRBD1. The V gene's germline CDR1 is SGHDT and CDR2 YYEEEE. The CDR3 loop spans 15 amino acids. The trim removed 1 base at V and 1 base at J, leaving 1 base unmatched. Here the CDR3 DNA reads TGTGCCAGCAGCTTGAGGACAGGGGGCACAGATACGCAGTATTTT. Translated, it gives CASSLRTGGTDTQYF.

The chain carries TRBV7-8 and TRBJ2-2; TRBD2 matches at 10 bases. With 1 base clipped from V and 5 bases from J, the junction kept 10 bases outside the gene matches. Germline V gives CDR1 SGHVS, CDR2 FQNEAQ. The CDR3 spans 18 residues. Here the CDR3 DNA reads TGTGCCAGCAGCTTAGTTACCAGCGGGAGGGCCAAGACCGGGGAGCTGTTTTTT. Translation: CASSLVTSGRAKTGELFF.

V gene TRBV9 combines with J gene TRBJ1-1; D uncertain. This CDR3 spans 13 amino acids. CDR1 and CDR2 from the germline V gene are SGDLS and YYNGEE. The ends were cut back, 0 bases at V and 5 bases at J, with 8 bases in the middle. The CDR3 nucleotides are TGTGCCAGCAGCGTAGCGAGGGAGACTGAAGCTTTCTTT. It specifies CASSVARETEAFF.

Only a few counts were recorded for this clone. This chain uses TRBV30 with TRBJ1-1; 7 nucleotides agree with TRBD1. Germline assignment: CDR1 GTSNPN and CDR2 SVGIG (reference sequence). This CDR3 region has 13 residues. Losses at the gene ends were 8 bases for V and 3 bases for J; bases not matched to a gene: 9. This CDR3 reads CATRQGEYTEAFF. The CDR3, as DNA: TGTGCCACTAGACAGGGTGAATACACTGAAGCTTTCTTT.

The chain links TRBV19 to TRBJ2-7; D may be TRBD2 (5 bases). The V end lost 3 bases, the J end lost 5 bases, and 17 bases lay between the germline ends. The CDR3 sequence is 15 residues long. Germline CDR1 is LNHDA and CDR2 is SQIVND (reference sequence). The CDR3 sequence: CASSIGGLRRNEQYF. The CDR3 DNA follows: TGTGCCAGTAGTATTGGCGGGCTTCGCCGGAACGAGCAGTACTTC.

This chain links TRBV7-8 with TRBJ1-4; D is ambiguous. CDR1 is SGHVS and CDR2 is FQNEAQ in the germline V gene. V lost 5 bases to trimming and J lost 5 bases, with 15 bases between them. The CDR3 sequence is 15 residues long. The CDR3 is CASSPVAGKNEKLFF. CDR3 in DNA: TGTGCCAGCAGCCCCGTCGCGGGGAAGAATGAAAAACTGTTTTTT.

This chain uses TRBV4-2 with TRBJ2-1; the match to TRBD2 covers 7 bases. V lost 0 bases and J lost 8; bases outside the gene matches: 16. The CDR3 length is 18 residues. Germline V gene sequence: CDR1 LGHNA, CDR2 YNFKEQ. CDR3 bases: TGTGCCAGCAGCCAAGATGGGGGAGGCGGCGGGAGTGCAGATGAGCAGTTCTTC. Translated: CASSQDGGGGGSADEQFF.

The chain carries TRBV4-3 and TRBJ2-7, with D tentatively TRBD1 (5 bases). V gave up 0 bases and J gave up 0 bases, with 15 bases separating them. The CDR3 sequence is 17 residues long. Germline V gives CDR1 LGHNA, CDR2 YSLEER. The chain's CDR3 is CASSQDRWGDSSYEQYF. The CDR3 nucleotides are TGCGCCAGCAGCCAAGATAGGTGGGGCGACAGCTCCTACGAGCAGTACTTC.

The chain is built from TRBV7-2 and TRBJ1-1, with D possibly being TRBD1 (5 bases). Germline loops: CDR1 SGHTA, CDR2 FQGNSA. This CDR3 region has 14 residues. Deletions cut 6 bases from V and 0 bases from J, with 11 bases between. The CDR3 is CASSSGDMNTEAFF. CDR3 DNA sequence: TGTGCCAGCAGTTCGGGGGATATGAACACTGAAGCTTTCTTT.

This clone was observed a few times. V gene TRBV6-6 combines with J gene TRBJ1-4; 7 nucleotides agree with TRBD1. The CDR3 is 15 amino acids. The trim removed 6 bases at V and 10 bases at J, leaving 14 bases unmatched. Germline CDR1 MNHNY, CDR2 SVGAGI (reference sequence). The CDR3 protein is CASRPRTGEWGKLFF. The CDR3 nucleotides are TGTGCCAGCAGACCACGAACAGGGGAGTGGGGAAAACTGTTTTTT.

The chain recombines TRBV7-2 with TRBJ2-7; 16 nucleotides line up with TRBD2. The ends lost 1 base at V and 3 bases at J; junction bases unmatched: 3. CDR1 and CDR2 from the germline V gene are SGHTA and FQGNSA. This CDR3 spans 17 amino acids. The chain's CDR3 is CASSLDGTSGGGYEQYF. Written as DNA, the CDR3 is TGTGCCAGCAGCTTAGACGGGACTAGCGGGGGGGGCTACGAGCAGTACTTC.

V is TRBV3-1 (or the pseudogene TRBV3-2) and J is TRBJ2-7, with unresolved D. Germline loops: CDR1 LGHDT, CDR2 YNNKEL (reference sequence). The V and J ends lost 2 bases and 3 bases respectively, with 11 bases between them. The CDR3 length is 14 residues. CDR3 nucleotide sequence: TGTGCCAGCAGCCAAAGTCAGTCGTTCTACGAGCAGTACTTC. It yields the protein CASSQSQSFYEQYF.